Below, one TCR beta chain is given with its context. As yet, its antigen is unknown. This sample is part of a study of T cells after yellow fever vaccination. Overall study results and limits: Most clones from primary vaccination were detected again post-booster (about 96% CD4, 70% to 90% CD8).

The CDR3 is 15 residues long. Germline lookup yields CDR1 SGDLS and CDR2 YYNGEE. V lost 4 bases, J lost 8 bases, and 8 bases stayed unmatched. TCRdb reanalysed the 5' RACE reads using MiXCR and keeps one entry per CDR3 protein. The sample comprises under 150,000 distinct CDR3 sequences, about 16% of which are singletons, and more than 40% rests with the top ten. This TCR came from a man aged 18 to 30 who received the YFV17D yellow fever vaccine. The sequencing used CD8+ T cells sorted from PBMCs, collected 5 days after the yellow fever booster vaccination. The gene calls are TRBV9 and TRBJ2-1; TRBD1 aligns across 11 bases. This CDR3 is CASSSGTGGWDEQFF. Here the CDR3 DNA reads TGTGCCAGCAGCTCCGGGACAGGGGGATGGGATGAGCAGTTCTTC.